The clone carrying this T cell receptor (beta chain) has at least ten counts. This sample stems from a study of naive and memory T cell subsets. Whole blood, 2.5 ml, came from adult healthy volunteers. A UMI-containing oligonucleotide was joined by 3' ligation to the TCR cDNA template. Reverse transcription of blood and skin TCR RNA was primed at alpha and beta constant regions. Four PCR rounds used nested alpha and beta constant region primers plus the SP2 primer. TCRdb passed the 5' RACE reads through MiXCR, listing each CDR3 protein once. The table records over 20,000 distinct CDR3 sequences, under 30% of them present only once. Germline loops: CDR1 SQVTM, CDR2 ANQGSEA. The CDR3 is 11 residues long. The ends were cut back, 7 bases at V and 5 bases at J, with 11 bases in the middle.

The clonotype comes from a female donor in good health. The V and J genes are TRBV29-1 and TRBJ2-5; the D gene is possibly TRBD2 (6 bases). The CDR3 DNA reads as TGCAGCGGGGAGGTCGTGGAGACCCAGTACTTC. Encoded protein: CSGEVVETQYF.